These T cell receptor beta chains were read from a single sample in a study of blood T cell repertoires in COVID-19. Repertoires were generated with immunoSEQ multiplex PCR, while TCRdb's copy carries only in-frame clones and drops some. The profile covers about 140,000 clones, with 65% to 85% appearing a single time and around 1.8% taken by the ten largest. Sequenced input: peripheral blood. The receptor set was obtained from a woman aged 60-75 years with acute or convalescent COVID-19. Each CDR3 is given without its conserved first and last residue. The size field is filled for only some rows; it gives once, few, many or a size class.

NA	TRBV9	ASSLGLAWSTDTQY
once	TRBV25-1	ASSVRSSYNSPLH
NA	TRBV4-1	ASSQSLSISYEQY
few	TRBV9	ASSVGSLGRTEAF
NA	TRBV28	ASRRDLSYNEQF
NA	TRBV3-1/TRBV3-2	ASSQDRLDTQY
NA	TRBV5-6	ASDRGQGSDYGYT
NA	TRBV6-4	ASSISRGGEQF
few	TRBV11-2	ASSFGLRSGANVLT
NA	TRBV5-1	ASSLEEGQGAGYT
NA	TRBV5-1	ASSLRAQGNGKLF
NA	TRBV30	AWSAGSNQPQH
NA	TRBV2	ASTRAPRLTQETQY
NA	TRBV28	ASSFNRQSPLH
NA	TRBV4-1	ASSQLAGVETQY
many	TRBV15	ATSAGGAFYEQY
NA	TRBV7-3	ASSLKAGGAGQPQH
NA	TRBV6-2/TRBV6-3	ASSYSVAKNIQY
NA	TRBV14	ASSQRPGLVGEQF
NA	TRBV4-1	ASSTRDSSGNTIY
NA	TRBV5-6	ASSLVNRGASYEQY
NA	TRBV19	ASTPGLAVGNEQF
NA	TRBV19	ASSIPSRSGGVYNEQF
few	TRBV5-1	ASSLTGTSGVEQY
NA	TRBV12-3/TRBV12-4	ASIVSGANVLT
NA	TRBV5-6	ASSSLAANEQF
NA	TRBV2	ASSDRTVSDGYT
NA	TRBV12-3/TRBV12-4	ASTPDRVETQY
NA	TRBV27	ASSYRGSNQPQH
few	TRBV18	ASSKREGQGTGELF
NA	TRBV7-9	ASSSWATTNEKLF
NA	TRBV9	ASSARTAPSYGYT
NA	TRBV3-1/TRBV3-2	ASSQGRGASAREFEKLF
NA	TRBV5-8	ASSLATGTGGNQPQH
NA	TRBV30	ASGLAGVYNEQF
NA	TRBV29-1	SVEDVDRRGGYT
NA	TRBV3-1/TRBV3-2	ASSQDRSGRASVEQF
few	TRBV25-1	ASTGTGGTYEQY
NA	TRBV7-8	ASMPGVVTGELF
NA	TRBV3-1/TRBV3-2	ASSQDRGWLYEQY
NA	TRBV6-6	ASSLPGINEKLF
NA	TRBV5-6	ASSSSGLAGEYQETQY
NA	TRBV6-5	ASSPRPEETQY
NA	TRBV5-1	ASTPGSVQNTEAF
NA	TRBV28	ASSSGVGADGYT